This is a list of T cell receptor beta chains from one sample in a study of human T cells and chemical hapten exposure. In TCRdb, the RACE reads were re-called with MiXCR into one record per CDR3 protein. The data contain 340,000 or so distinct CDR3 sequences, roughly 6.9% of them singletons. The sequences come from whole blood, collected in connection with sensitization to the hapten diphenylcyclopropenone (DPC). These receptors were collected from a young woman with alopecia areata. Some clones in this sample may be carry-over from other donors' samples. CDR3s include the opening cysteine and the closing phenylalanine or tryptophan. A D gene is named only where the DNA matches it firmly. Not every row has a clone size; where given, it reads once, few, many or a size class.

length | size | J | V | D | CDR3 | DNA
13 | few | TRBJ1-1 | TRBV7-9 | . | CASSLTQGTEAFF | TGTGCCAGCAGCTTAACCCAGGGCACTGAAGCTTTCTTT
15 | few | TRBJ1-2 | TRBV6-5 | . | CASSYDRDGDYGYTF | TGTGCCAGCAGTTACGATAGGGACGGCGACTATGGCTACACCTTC
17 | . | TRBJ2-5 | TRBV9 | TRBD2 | CASSVGSSGGPQETQYF | TGTGCCAGCAGCGTAGGTTCTAGCGGGGGGCCCCAAGAGACCCAGTACTTC
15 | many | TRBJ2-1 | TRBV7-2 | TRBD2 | CASSLGTSAFREQFF | TGTGCCAGCAGCCTCGGGACTAGCGCCTTTCGGGAGCAGTTCTTC
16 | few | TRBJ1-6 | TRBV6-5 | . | CASSYGGDTGNSPLHF | TGTGCCAGCAGTTACGGGGGGGACACGGGTAATTCACCCCTCCACTTT
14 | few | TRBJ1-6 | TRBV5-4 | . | CASSLEQINSPLHF | TGTGCCAGCAGCTTGGAACAGATTAATTCACCCCTCCACTTT
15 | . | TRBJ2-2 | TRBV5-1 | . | CASSWRSGNTGELFF | TGCGCCAGCAGCTGGAGGTCAGGGAATACCGGGGAGCTGTTTTTT
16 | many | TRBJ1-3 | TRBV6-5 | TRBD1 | CASSLTTGGEGDTIYF | TGTGCCAGCAGCCTAACGACAGGGGGCGAAGGTGACACCATATATTTT
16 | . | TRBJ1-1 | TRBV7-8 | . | CAASFGLPALGTEAFF | TGTGCCGCCTCCTTCGGGTTACCGGCGCTAGGCACTGAAGCTTTCTTT
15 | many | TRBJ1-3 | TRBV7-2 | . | CASSLSLSSGNTIYF | TGTGCCAGCAGCCTCAGTCTCTCCTCTGGAAACACCATATATTTT
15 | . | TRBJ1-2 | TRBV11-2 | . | CASSLINSVNYGYTF | TGTGCCAGCAGCCTGATCAATTCGGTCAACTATGGCTACACCTTC
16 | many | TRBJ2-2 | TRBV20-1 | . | CSARAMGRENTGELFF | TGCAGTGCTAGAGCGATGGGACGGGAGAACACCGGGGAGCTGTTTTTT
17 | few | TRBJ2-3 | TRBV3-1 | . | CASSQGYSTSSTDTQYF | TGTGCCAGCAGCCAAGGATATTCTACCTCGAGCACAGATACGCAGTATTTT
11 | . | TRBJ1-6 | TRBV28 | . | CASGIQVAWHF | TGTGCCAGCGGGATACAGGTCGCCTGGCACTTT
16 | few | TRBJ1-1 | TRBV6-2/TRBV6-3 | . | CASSYSAGTMNTEAFF | TGTGCCAGCAGTTACTCAGCCGGAACAATGAACACTGAAGCTTTCTTT
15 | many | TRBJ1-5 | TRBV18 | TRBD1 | CASSPQDRLDQPQHF | TGTGCCAGCTCACCACAGGACAGGCTGGATCAGCCCCAGCATTTT
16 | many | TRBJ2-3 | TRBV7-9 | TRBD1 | CASSSGTGGFYDTQYF | TGTGCCAGCAGCAGCGGGACAGGGGGGTTCTATGATACGCAGTATTTT
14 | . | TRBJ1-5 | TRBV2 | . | CASNFRSGSQPQHF | TGTGCCAGCAATTTTCGTTCAGGGAGTCAGCCCCAGCATTTT
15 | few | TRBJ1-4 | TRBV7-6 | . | CASSLPGALNEKLFF | TGTGCCAGCAGCTTACCGGGGGCCCTTAATGAAAAACTGTTTTTT
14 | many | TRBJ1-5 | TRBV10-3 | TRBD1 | CAISSTGGNQPQHF | TGTGCCATCAGTTCGACAGGGGGCAATCAGCCCCAGCATTTT
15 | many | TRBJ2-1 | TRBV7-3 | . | CASSLTGGSYNEQFF | TGTGCCAGCAGCTTAACAGGGGGTTCTTACAATGAGCAGTTCTTC
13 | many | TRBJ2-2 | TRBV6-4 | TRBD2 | CASTSGSAGELFF | TGTGCCAGCACTAGCGGGTCCGCAGGGGAGCTGTTTTTT
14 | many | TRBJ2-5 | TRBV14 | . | CASSPMAVDETQYF | TGTGCCAGCAGCCCTATGGCGGTGGATGAGACCCAGTACTTC
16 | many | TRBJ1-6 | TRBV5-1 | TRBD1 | CASSSTPGQGNSPLHF | TGCGCCAGCAGCTCGACGCCGGGACAGGGGAATTCACCCCTCCACTTT
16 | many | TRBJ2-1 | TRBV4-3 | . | CASSQVIGGRDNEQFF | TGCGCCAGCAGCCAAGTGATCGGGGGCCGGGACAATGAGCAGTTCTTC
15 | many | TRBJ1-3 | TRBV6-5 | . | CASRASTGSGNTIYF | TGTGCCAGCAGGGCTTCGACAGGTTCTGGAAACACCATATATTTT
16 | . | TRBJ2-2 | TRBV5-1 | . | CASSLAWGRTTGGLFF | TGCGCCAGCAGCTTGGCCTGGGGGCGCACCACCGGGGGGCTGTTTTTT
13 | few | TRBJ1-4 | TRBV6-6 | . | CASNGAIGEKLFF | TGTGCCAGCAACGGGGCCATAGGCGAAAAACTGTTTTTT
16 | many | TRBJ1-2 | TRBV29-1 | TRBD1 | CSVPNRGSVGVYGYTF | TGCAGCGTCCCCAACAGGGGTAGCGTCGGTGTTTATGGCTACACCTTC
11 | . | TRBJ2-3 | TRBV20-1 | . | CSAQAVDTQYF | TGCAGTGCCCAAGCGGTAGATACGCAGTATTTT
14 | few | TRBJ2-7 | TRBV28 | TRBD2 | CASRTGGLGDEQYF | TGTGCCAGCAGGACGGGGGGGCTAGGAGACGAGCAGTACTTC
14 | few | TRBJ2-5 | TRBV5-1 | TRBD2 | CASSDTSGAETQYF | TGCGCCAGCAGCGATACTAGCGGGGCAGAGACCCAGTACTTC
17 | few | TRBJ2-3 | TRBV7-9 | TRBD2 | CASSLVEAGGSTDTQYF | TGTGCCAGCAGCTTAGTTGAGGCGGGGGGCTCCACAGATACGCAGTATTTT
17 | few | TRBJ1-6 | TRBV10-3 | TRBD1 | CAISEFNPGTGDSPLHF | TGTGCCATCAGTGAGTTCAATCCCGGGACAGGGGATTCACCCCTCCACTTT
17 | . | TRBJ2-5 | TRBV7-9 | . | CASSSAQGWGKAETQYF | TGTGCCAGCAGCTCCGCACAGGGCTGGGGTAAAGCAGAGACCCAGTACTTC
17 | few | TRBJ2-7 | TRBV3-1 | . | CASSQGWVGGSNYEQYF | TGTGCCAGCAGCCAAGGATGGGTCGGCGGGTCCAACTACGAGCAGTACTTC
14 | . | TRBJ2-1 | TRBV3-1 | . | CASSQLDQGNEQFF | TGTGCCAGCAGCCAATTAGACCAGGGCAATGAGCAGTTCTTC
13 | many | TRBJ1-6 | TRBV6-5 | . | CASSPGLNSPLHF | TGTGCCAGCAGCCCGGGACTCAATTCACCCCTCCACTTT
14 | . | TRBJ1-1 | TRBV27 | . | CASSLQGKGTEAFF | TGTGCCAGCAGTCTGCAGGGCAAAGGCACTGAAGCTTTCTTT
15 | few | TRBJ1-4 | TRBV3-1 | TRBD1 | CASSWGTGSGEKLFF | TGTGCCAGCAGCTGGGGGACAGGGTCCGGTGAAAAACTGTTTTTT
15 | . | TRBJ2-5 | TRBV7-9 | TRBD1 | CASSLKQGALETQYF | TGTGCCAGCAGCTTAAAACAGGGGGCGTTGGAGACCCAGTACTTC
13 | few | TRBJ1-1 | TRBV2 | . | CASSRGWGTEAFF | TGTGCCAGCAGTAGGGGCTGGGGCACTGAAGCTTTCTTT
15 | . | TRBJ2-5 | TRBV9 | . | CASSPPRGGIETQYF | TGTGCCAGCAGCCCCCCCCGTGGGGGGATTGAGACCCAGTACTTC
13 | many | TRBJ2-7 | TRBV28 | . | CASNYRDRHEQYF | TGTGCCAGTAACTACAGGGATCGCCACGAGCAGTACTTC
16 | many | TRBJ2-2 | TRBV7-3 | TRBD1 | CASSLRGGANTGELFF | TGTGCCAGCAGCTTAAGAGGGGGCGCGAACACCGGGGAGCTGTTTTTT
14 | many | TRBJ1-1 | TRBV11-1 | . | CASSSLRGSEEAFF | TGTGCCAGCAGCTCCCTCCGGGGGTCTGAGGAAGCTTTCTTT
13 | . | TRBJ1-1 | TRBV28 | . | CASRTPGNTEAFF | TGTGCCAGCAGAACACCCGGAAACACTGAAGCTTTCTTT
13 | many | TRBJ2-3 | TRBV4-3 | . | CASSQSSADTQYF | TGCGCCAGCAGCCAAAGTTCGGCAGATACGCAGTATTTT
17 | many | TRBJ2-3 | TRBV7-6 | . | CASSPSSRQWITDTQYF | TGTGCCAGCAGCCCGTCTTCTCGCCAGTGGATCACAGATACGCAGTATTTT
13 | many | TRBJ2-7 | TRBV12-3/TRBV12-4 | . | CATTGRLGYEQYF | TGTGCCACCACGGGTCGACTCGGCTACGAGCAGTACTTC
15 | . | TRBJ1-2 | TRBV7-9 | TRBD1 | CASSLTGRGLDGYTF | TGTGCCAGCAGCTTAACTGGCAGGGGGCTGGATGGCTACACCTTC
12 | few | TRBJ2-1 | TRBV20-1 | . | CSAQSSYNEQFF | TGCAGTGCCCAGAGCTCCTACAATGAGCAGTTCTTC
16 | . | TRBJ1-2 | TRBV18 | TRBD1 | CASSPTSGQGVAGYTF | TGTGCCAGCTCACCGACAAGTGGACAGGGGGTAGCTGGCTACACCTTC
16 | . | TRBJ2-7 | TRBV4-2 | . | CASSQEDGIHSYEQYF | TGTGCCAGCAGCCAAGAGGACGGGATCCACTCCTACGAGCAGTACTTC
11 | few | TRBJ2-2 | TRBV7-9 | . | CASSFQGELFF | TGTGCCAGCAGCTTCCAGGGGGAGCTGTTTTTT
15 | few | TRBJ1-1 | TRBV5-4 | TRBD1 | CASSYQGAMNTEAFF | TGTGCCAGCAGCTATCAGGGGGCCATGAACACTGAAGCTTTCTTT
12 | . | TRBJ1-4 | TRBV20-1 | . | CSAREPNEKLFF | TGCAGTGCTAGAGAGCCGAATGAAAAACTGTTTTTT
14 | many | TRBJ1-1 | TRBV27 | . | CASSLNPQNTEAFF | TGTGCCAGCAGTCTTAACCCACAGAACACTGAAGCTTTCTTT
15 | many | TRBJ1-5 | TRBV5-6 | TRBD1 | CASRKTGGGNQPQHF | TGTGCCAGCAGAAAGACAGGGGGCGGCAATCAGCCCCAGCATTTT